This is a list of T cell receptor beta chains from one sample in a study of kidney transplant recipient with SARS-CoV-2 infection. TCRdb fed the reads into MiXCR, producing one record per CDR3 protein. The sample contains fewer than 250,000 distinct CDR3 sequences, less than 35% of which appear only once. The sequencing here drew on a blood sample, taken at baseline and on roughly day 110 from a kidney transplant recipient. These TCRs come from a male patient in his thirties who had COVID-19 and was a kidney transplant recipient. Some T cells may arise from the graft donor. Both conserved end residues are part of each CDR3. A D gene is named only where the DNA matches it firmly. The size entry is marked missing in some rows and otherwise reads once, few, many or a size class.

j_call v_call clone_size d_call cdr3_aa cdr3_nt
TRBJ2-3 TRBV2 many - CASSEVEAGSTDTQYF TGTGCCAGCAGTGAAGTTGAGGCAGGGAGCACAGATACGCAGTATTTT
TRBJ2-7 TRBV5-1 many - CASSLGQESSYEQYF TGCGCCAGCAGCTTGGGTCAGGAAAGCTCCTACGAGCAGTACTTC
TRBJ1-1 TRBV7-2 many TRBD1 CASSSSGTANFRRTEAFF TGTGCCAGCAGCTCCAGCGGGACAGCAAACTTCCGAAGGACTGAAGCTTTCTTT
TRBJ2-3 TRBV5-1 few TRBD1 CASSRQGTRTDTQYF TGCGCCAGCAGCAGACAGGGGACTCGCACAGATACGCAGTATTTT
TRBJ2-3 TRBV11-2 few - CASSLEVSSPQYF TGTGCCAGCAGCTTAGAAGTCAGCTCACCCCAGTATTTT
TRBJ2-7 TRBV10-1 many TRBD1 CASSSWDRGYEQYF TGCGCCAGCAGTTCGTGGGACAGGGGCTACGAGCAGTACTTC
TRBJ2-1 TRBV7-2 many - CASSFISSYNEQFF TGTGCCAGCAGCTTTATAAGCTCCTACAATGAGCAGTTCTTC
TRBJ2-7 TRBV6-2/TRBV6-3 many - CASNERGVGRRYEQYF TGTGCCAGCAATGAAAGGGGGGTAGGACGACGGTACGAGCAGTACTTC
TRBJ2-3 TRBV11-2 many TRBD1 CASSNLEFGTGPDTQYF TGTGCCAGCAGTAACTTGGAGTTCGGGACAGGGCCAGATACGCAGTATTTT
TRBJ1-1 TRBV6-5 many - CASSYSGYRANTEAFF TGTGCCAGCAGTTACTCTGGCTACAGGGCTAACACTGAAGCTTTCTTT
TRBJ1-5 TRBV29-1 many - CSVEVGGRDQPQHF TGCAGCGTTGAGGTTGGAGGGCGAGATCAGCCCCAGCATTTT
TRBJ2-1 TRBV3-1 few TRBD2 CASSREGLNNEQFF TGTGCCAGCAGCCGGGAGGGGCTGAACAATGAGCAGTTCTTC
TRBJ1-2 TRBV15 many - CATSCFERCGKTYGYTF TGTGCCACCAGCTGTTTTGAAAGGTGTGGAAAGACCTATGGCTACACCTTC
TRBJ2-5 TRBV4-2 - TRBD1 CASSQEQYRGLVETQYF TGTGCCAGCAGCCAAGAGCAATACAGGGGGTTGGTGGAGACCCAGTACTTC
TRBJ1-2 TRBV7-8 - - CASSVVVFTRKTYGYTF TGTGCCAGCAGCGTCGTAGTGTTTACCCGAAAGACCTATGGCTACACCTTC
TRBJ2-7 TRBV9 many TRBD1 CASSITGTGREQYF TGTGCCAGCAGCATAACCGGGACAGGGAGGGAGCAGTACTTC
TRBJ2-5 TRBV6-2/TRBV6-3 - TRBD1 CASSGDRGGRETQYF TGTGCCAGCAGTGGTGACAGGGGGGGTCGAGAGACCCAGTACTTC